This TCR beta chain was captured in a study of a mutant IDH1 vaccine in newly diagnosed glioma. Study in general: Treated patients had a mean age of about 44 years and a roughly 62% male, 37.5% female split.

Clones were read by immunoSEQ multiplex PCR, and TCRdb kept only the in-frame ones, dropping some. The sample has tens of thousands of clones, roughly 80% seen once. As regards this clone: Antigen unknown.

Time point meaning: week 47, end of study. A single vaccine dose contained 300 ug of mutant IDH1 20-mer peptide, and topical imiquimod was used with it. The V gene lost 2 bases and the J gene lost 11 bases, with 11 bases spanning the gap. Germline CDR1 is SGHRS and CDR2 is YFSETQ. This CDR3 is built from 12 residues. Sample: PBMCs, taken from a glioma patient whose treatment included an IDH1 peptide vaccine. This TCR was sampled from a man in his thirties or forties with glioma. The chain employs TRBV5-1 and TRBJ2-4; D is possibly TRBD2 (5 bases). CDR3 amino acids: CASSFTAGVQYF. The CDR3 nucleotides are TGCGCCAGCAGCTTCACGGCCGGGGTTCAGTACTTC.